One and the same sample provided the 28 T cell receptor beta chains below, sequenced in a study of radiotherapy plus CTLA-4 blockade in lung cancer. Assay: immunoSEQ multiplex PCR; the TCRdb copy retains only in-frame clones and omits some. The profile covers 120,000 or so clones, with approximately 90% appearing a single time and approximately 7.2% taken by the ten largest. The sample here was peripheral blood, taken from a patient treated with radiotherapy plus ipilimumab. All receptors come from a human donor with non-small cell lung cancer that progressed on radiotherapy plus ipilimumab.

This clone was picked up one time. This chain joins TRBV2 and TRBJ1-2; D remains unclear. Germline CDR1 reads SNHLY; CDR2 reads FYNNEI. The V end was cut by 5 bases, the J end by 4 bases, with 14 bases between. The CDR3 runs to 14 residues. For the CDR3, the DNA is TGTGCCAGCAGTTTAGTTGGGCCGGGCTATGGCTACACCTTC. Its translation: CASSLVGPGYGYTF.

This chain uses TRBV11-3 with TRBJ2-7; D ambiguous. Germline V gene data show CDR1 as SGHNT and CDR2 as YENEEA. CDR3 size: 13 residues. Trimming took off 6 bases at V and 3 bases at J, with 12 bases between the two ends. The CDR3 reads CASRKTGNYEQYF. The CDR3 bases are TGTGCCAGCAGGAAAACTGGGAACTACGAGCAGTACTTC. The full variable domain, rest sourced from reference TRBV11-3 and TRBJ2-7, is EAGVVQSPRYKIIEKKQPVAFWCNPISGHNTLYWYLQNLGQGPELLIRYENEEAVDDSQLPKDRFSAERLKGVDSTLKIQPAELGDSAVYLCASRKTGNYEQYFGPGTRLTVT.

This chain joins TRBV25-1 and TRBJ2-7, with 9 bases that match TRBD2. V lost 2 bases to trimming and J lost 3 bases; unmatched junction nucleotides: 11. The CDR3 consists of 17 residues. Per the germline V gene, CDR1 is MGHDK and CDR2 is SYGVNS. CDR3 loop: CASSEPPGTSLGYEQYF. DNA for the CDR3: TGTGCCAGCAGTGAACCCCCTGGGACTAGCTTAGGCTACGAGCAGTACTTC.

The chain uses TRBV27 and TRBJ2-3; 9 bases are shared with TRBD2. V was clipped by 2 bases and J by 3 bases; unmatched bases: 6. CDR3 length: 16 amino acids. Looked up from germline, CDR1 is MNHEY and CDR2 is SMNVEV (reference sequence). In DNA, the CDR3 is TGTGCCAGCAGTTTAAGCGGGGGGAGTAATACAGATACGCAGTATTTT. This translates into CASSLSGGSNTDTQYF.

The chain combines TRBV6-5 with TRBJ2-7, with TRBD2 matching over 8 bases. This CDR3 spans 15 amino acids. Trimming at V came to 7 bases and at J to 3 bases, leaving 11 bases not matched to a gene. Germline CDR1 and CDR2: MNHEY and SVGAGI. CDR3 DNA: TGTGCCAGCACCCCCCCGGGAGGGAACTACTACGAGCAGTACTTC. It specifies CASTPPGGNYYEQYF.

This chain joins TRBV15 and TRBJ2-1; D is unclear. Germline values: CDR1 LNHNV, CDR2 YYDKDF (reference sequence). This CDR3 has 17 residues. Trimming stripped 0 bases from V and 5 bases from J, with 17 bases between. The CDR3 DNA is TGTGCCACCAGCAGAGACCAGTTAGCAGTCAGGAACAATGAGCAGTTCTTC. This translates into CATSRDQLAVRNNEQFF.

The V and J genes are TRBV4-2 and TRBJ2-1; possible D gene TRBD2, 6 bases. The CDR3 has 17 residues. In germline, CDR1 is LGHNA, CDR2 YNFKEQ. With 0 bases removed from V and 4 bases from J, the gap between germline ends came to 16 bases. This CDR3 reads CASSQEDGGPPYNEQFF. The CDR3 nucleotides are TGTGCCAGCAGCCAAGAGGATGGAGGGCCTCCTTACAATGAGCAGTTCTTC.

The V call is TRBV18, the J call TRBJ1-2; the match to TRBD1 covers 7 bases. This CDR3 contains 13 residues. Looked up from germline, CDR1 is KGHSH and CDR2 is LQKENI. Trimming took 8 bases from V and 4 from J; bases not matched to a gene: 7. CDR3 sequence: CASPRGGAYGYTF. CDR3 bases: TGTGCCAGCCCACGAGGGGGCGCCTATGGCTACACCTTC.

V usage is TRBV5-6 and J usage is TRBJ1-2; D gene unclear. The CDR3 totals 16 residues. V was cut by 5 bases and J by 5 bases, with 22 bases left in between. Germline V gene sequence: CDR1 SGHDT, CDR2 YYEEEE. This chain's CDR3 is CASRSIRNSYWYGYTF. CDR3 sequence (DNA): TGTGCCAGCAGATCTATTAGGAATTCCTATTGGTATGGCTACACCTTC.

The chain couples TRBV10-3 to TRBJ2-1; D uncertain. V was trimmed by 6 bases and J by 0 bases, leaving 15 bases between them. The CDR3 loop spans 16 amino acids. Germline CDR1 ENHRY, CDR2 SYGVKD. The CDR3 DNA is TGTGCCATCAGCCCGGTGGCGGTTAGCTCCTACAATGAGCAGTTCTTC. Protein product: CAISPVAVSSYNEQFF.

The CDR3 DNA follows: TGTGCCAGCAGGTCCCGTGAGACCCAGTACTTC. This codes for CASRSRETQYF. The chain couples TRBV6-5 to TRBJ2-5, with no clear D. V was clipped by 6 bases and J by 5 bases, with 7 bases between them. The CDR3 runs to 11 residues. CDR1 MNHEY and CDR2 SVGAGI come from the germline V gene.

The chain recombines TRBV27 with TRBJ2-1; 12 bases are a match to TRBD2. The ends lost 5 bases at V and 5 bases at J; junction bases unmatched: 7. This CDR3 contains 16 residues. Germline CDR1 reads MNHEY; CDR2 reads SMNVEV (reference sequence). CDR3 sequence (DNA): TGTGCCAGCAGTCGGTCTCTAGCGGGAGGGCACAATGAGCAGTTCTTC. This codes for CASSRSLAGGHNEQFF.

This rearrangement joins TRBV18 to TRBJ2-1, with 16 positions matching TRBD2. V gave up 3 bases and J gave up 2 bases; unmatched junction bases: 10. CDR1 and CDR2 (germline): KGHSH, LQKENI. The CDR3 runs to 20 residues. The CDR3 region is CASSPEGLAGGRGAYNEQFF. In DNA form, the CDR3 reads TGTGCCAGCTCACCCGAGGGACTAGCGGGAGGGCGGGGAGCCTACAATGAGCAGTTCTTC.

The chain is built from TRBV15 and TRBJ2-7, with a weak D call TRBD2 (5 bases). The CDR3 contains 14 residues. Trimming removed 0 bases from V and 6 bases from J, with 12 bases in between. In germline, CDR1 is LNHNV, CDR2 YYDKDF (reference sequence). CDR3 in amino acids: CATSRDGAAVEQYF. The CDR3 DNA is TGTGCCACCAGCAGAGATGGAGCAGCGGTCGAGCAGTACTTC.

V is TRBV5-1 and J is TRBJ1-3, with TRBD1 matching 8 bases. This CDR3 contains 15 residues. Germline V lookup: CDR1 SGHRS, CDR2 YFSETQ. With V trimmed by 5 bases and J by 3 bases, 7 bases remained unmatched. In DNA form, the CDR3 reads TGCGCCAGCAGTCCACAGGGGGATGGTGGAAACACCATATATTTT. Protein: CASSPQGDGGNTIYF. Using reference TRBV5-1 and TRBJ1-3 for the parts outside the CDR3, the full variable domain is KAGVTQTPRYLIKTRGQQVTLSCSPISGHRSVSWYQQTPGQGLQFLFEYFSETQRNKGNFPGRFSGRQFSNSRSEMNVSTLELGDSALYLCASSPQGDGGNTIYFGEGSWLTVV.

The J gene is TRBJ1-2, the V gene TRBV19; maybe TRBD1 (5 bases). Germline V gene data show CDR1 as LNHDA and CDR2 as SQIVND (reference sequence). The germline V and J ends were trimmed by 4 bases and 2 bases, with 11 bases remaining between them. The CDR3 is 14 amino acids. The CDR3 region is CASSTGASNYGYTF. In DNA form, the CDR3 reads TGTGCCAGTAGTACCGGGGCGTCAAACTATGGCTACACCTTC. The whole variable domain, filled in from reference TRBV19 and TRBJ1-2, reads DGGITQSPKYLFRKEGQNVTLSCEQNLNHDAMYWYRQDPGQGLRLIYYSQIVNDFQKGDIAEGYSVSREKKESFPLTVTSAQKNPTAFYLCASSTGASNYGYTFGSGTRLTVV.

The gene calls are TRBV27 and TRBJ2-6; 9 bases line up with TRBD1. The germline V gene encodes CDR1 MNHEY and CDR2 SMNVEV (reference sequence). The J segment lost 0 bases and the V segment lost 5 bases, leaving 8 bases of the junction unmatched. This CDR3 spans 18 amino acids. The CDR3 DNA is TGTGCCAGCAGTCCAGGGACAGGGCATCCCTCTGGGGCCAACGTCCTGACTTTC. It yields the protein CASSPGTGHPSGANVLTF.

The chain couples TRBV5-5 to TRBJ2-7, with TRBD1 identical over 9 bases. J was trimmed by 6 bases and V by 2 bases; bases with no gene match: 9. Germline V gene data show CDR1 as SGHKS and CDR2 as YYEKEE (reference sequence). This CDR3 is built from 15 residues. CDR3 in DNA: TGTGCCAGCAGCTTTAGGGGACAGGGACTAAGCGAGCAGTACTTC. It encodes CASSFRGQGLSEQYF.

This clone has only one observation. This chain uses TRBV6-5 with TRBJ2-5; possible D gene TRBD2, 5 bases. Trimming took 2 bases from V and 1 from J, leaving 8 bases between them. This CDR3 spans 14 amino acids. From germline, CDR1 is MNHEY and CDR2 SVGAGI. The CDR3 loop reads CASSYQTTQETQYF. CDR3 coding DNA: TGTGCCAGCAGTTACCAGACTACCCAAGAGACCCAGTACTTC.

CDR3 sequence (DNA): TGTGCTAGTGGTTTGGAGGGACTATCCCACGAGCAGTACTTC. This translates into CASGLEGLSHEQYF. The chain has TRBV12-5 and TRBJ2-7, with TRBD2 identical over 7 bases. The trim removed 1 base at V and 5 bases at J, leaving 5 bases unmatched. Germline CDR1 reads LGHNT; CDR2 reads FRNRAP. The CDR3 is 14 residues long. Drawing the rest from reference TRBV12-5 and TRBJ2-7, the complete variable domain is DARVTQTPRHKVTEMGQEVTMRCQPILGHNTVFWYRQTMMQGLELLAYFRNRAPLDDSGMPKDRFSAEMPDATLATLKIQPSEPRDSAVYFCASGLEGLSHEQYFGPGTRLTVT.

The rearrangement links TRBV27 to TRBJ2-7; D is ambiguous. Trimming left V 4 bases short and J 9 bases short, with 13 bases between. This CDR3 region has 12 residues. The V gene's germline CDR1 is MNHEY and CDR2 SMNVEV (reference sequence). The DNA for the CDR3 is TGTGCCAGCAGTTCCACGTCTAGTGGGCAGTACTTC. The encoded protein is CASSSTSSGQYF.

V is TRBV10-3 and J is TRBJ2-2; no definite D call. The CDR3 is 14 amino acids. V dropped 0 bases and J dropped 4 bases, with 6 bases sitting between them. Germline assignment: CDR1 ENHRY and CDR2 SYGVKD. CDR3 amino acids: CAISESGTTGELFF. CDR3 in DNA: TGTGCCATCAGTGAGTCCGGTACCACCGGGGAGCTGTTTTTT.

This sequence joins TRBV18 and TRBJ1-2; 9 nucleotides agree with TRBD1. V trimming: 1 base; J trimming: 4 bases; junction bases outside the gene matches: 13. This CDR3 spans 18 amino acids. Germline assignment: CDR1 KGHSH and CDR2 LQKENI. CDR3 in DNA: TGTGCCAGCTCACCACGTTCCGGGACAGGGTCGTGGACCTATGGCTACACCTTC. Translating gives CASSPRSGTGSWTYGYTF. Based on the CDR3 plus reference TRBV18 and TRBJ1-2, the full variable domain is NAGVMQNPRHLVRRRGQEARLRCSPMKGHSHVYWYRQLPEEGLKFMVYLQKENIIDESGMPKERFSAEFPKEGPSILRIQQVVRGDSAAYFCASSPRSGTGSWTYGYTFGSGTRLTVV.

The rearrangement uses TRBV6-1 and TRBJ1-2; 8 bases line up with TRBD1. The CDR3 contains 18 residues. After removal of 4 bases from V and 2 bases from J, the junction contained 15 bases not matched to a gene. Germline V gene data show CDR1 as MNHNS and CDR2 as SASEGT. CDR3 sequence reads: CASSASGTGGTRNYGYTF. The DNA for the CDR3 is TGTGCCAGCAGTGCAAGCGGGACAGGAGGGACCAGGAACTATGGCTACACCTTC.

The V call is TRBV7-9, the J call TRBJ1-2; 10 positions agree with TRBD1. CDR1 and CDR2 from the germline V gene are SEHNR and FQNEAQ (reference sequence). J gave up 7 bases and V 5 bases, and 4 bases lay outside the gene matches. The CDR3 length is 13 residues. CDR3 coding DNA: TGTGCCAGCAGCGGGACAGGGGTATCTGGCTACACCTTC. Its translation: CASSGTGVSGYTF.

The rearrangement uses TRBV6-6 and TRBJ1-1; TRBD1 aligns across 8 bases. The CDR3 is 13 residues long. Germline assignment: CDR1 MNHNY and CDR2 SVGAGI (reference sequence). V lost 10 bases and J lost 0; bases outside the gene matches: 4. In DNA form, the CDR3 reads TGTGCCATCAGACAGGGGATGAACACTGAAGCTTTCTTT. Translating gives CAIRQGMNTEAFF.

V usage is TRBV19 and J usage is TRBJ1-5; perhaps TRBD1 as D (5 bases). V was clipped by 8 bases and J by 2 bases, with 13 bases between them. The CDR3 extends over 14 amino acids. The germline gives CDR1 LNHDA, CDR2 SQIVND (reference sequence). The CDR3 coding sequence is TGTGCCAGTCATGGGGGAGGTGGCAATCAGCCCCAGCATTTT. Translating gives CASHGGGGNQPQHF.

The chain employs TRBV5-1 and TRBJ1-1, with unresolved D. CDR1 and CDR2 (germline): SGHRS, YFSETQ. The CDR3 runs 13 residues. V lost 4 bases and J 0 bases, leaving 7 bases between the germline ends. CDR3 amino acids: CASSDTMNTEAFF. In DNA form, the CDR3 reads TGCGCCAGCAGCGACACCATGAACACTGAAGCTTTCTTT.